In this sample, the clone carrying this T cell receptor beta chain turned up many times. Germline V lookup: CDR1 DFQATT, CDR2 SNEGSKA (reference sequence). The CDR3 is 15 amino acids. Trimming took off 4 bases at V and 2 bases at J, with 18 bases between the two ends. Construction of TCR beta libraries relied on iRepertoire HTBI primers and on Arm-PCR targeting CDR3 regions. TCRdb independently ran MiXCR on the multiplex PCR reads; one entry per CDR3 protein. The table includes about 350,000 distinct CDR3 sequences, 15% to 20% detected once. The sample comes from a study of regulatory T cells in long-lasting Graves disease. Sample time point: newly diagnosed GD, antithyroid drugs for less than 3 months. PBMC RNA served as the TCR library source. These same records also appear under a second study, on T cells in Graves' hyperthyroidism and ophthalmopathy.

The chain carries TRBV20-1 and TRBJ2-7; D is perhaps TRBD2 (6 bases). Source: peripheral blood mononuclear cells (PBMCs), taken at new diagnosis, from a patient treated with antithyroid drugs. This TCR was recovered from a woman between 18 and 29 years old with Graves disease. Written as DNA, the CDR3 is TGCAGTGCTACCGGGACTCCACGAGGGGCCTACGAGCAGTACTTC. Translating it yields CSATGTPRGAYEQYF.